This TCR beta chain was documented in a study of cytomegalovirus exposure and HLA in healthy donors. Amplification used 60 Vbeta primers and 13 Jbeta primers. Profiling relied on immunoSEQ multiplex PCR, and the TCRdb table lists in-frame clones only, not all of them. This table has roughly 100,000 clones, about 81% appearing once. This clone appeared once. Germline CDR1 is MNHEY and CDR2 is SMNVEV (reference sequence). The CDR3 is 13 residues long. V lost 3 bases, J lost 3 bases, and 8 bases lay in between. The chain recombines TRBV27 with TRBJ1-2; perhaps TRBD1 as D (5 bases). This receptor was identified in a young man in good health and CMV-seropositive. The material sequenced was PBMCs. The CDR3 DNA sequence: TGTGCCAGCAGTTTCTGGGGGGACTATGGCTACACCTTC. It yields the protein CASSFWGDYGYTF.